This T cell receptor (beta chain) comes out of a study of T cells in Graves' hyperthyroidism and ophthalmopathy. Authors of the study amplified TCR beta CDR3 regions from RNA transcripts. HTBI primers drove first-round RT-PCR of the TCR CDR3. TCRdb used MiXCR to reprocess the multiplex PCR reads, holding one entry per CDR3 protein. The table has over 700,000 distinct CDR3 sequences, around 38% seen once; the top ten hold around 9.3%. CDR3 size: 13 residues. V shed 5 bases, J shed 14 bases, and the junction held 13 bases outside the gene matches. Germline V gives CDR1 LNHDA, CDR2 SQIVND (reference sequence).

V is TRBV19 and J is TRBJ1-1; 8 bases fit TRBD1. This sequence originates from a man between 18 and 29 years old with Graves' hyperthyroidism. The material sequenced was blood. As DNA, the CDR3 is TGTGCCAGTAGTGTCGACAGGGGCAATGAGCAGTTCTTT. This gives the protein CASSVDRGNEQFF.